The sequence of this T cell receptor (beta chain) was determined in a study of blood T cell repertoires in COVID-19 (dated by TCRdb to 2020 to 2022). Some background on the complete study: The collaborator samples originated in the United States, Italy and Spain and spanned the acute and convalescent phases of COVID-19. The material from the prospective study consisted of cDNA or gDNA derived from T cells, B-cell-depleted T cells, or PBMCs. The dataset comprised deeply sampled blood TCRbeta repertoires from subjects exposed to, actively infected with, or recovered from COVID-19. A freely available public database, intended as a resource for researchers studying the immune response to SARS-CoV-2, is where the repertoires were released. Samples came from the ongoing ImmuneRACE study (first 160 participants) plus 1,254 subjects from 6 global collaborators. The sample metadata nearly always contained a de-identified subject ID, COVID-19 status, age in years and sex. HLA class I and class II types, where available, came from metadata supplied by the sample provider rather than from assay-based typing. On the study overall, not on this receptor specifically: The amount of clinical and demographic metadata varied by source and participant and was provided uncurated.

The immunoSEQ Assay, a bias-controlled multiplex PCR, was used to amplify TCRbeta CDR3 regions from genomic DNA. Concerning the study's data processing: The number of nucleated cells in each sample was estimated by amplification of reference gene primers within the assay. To quantify the absolute abundance of each unique TCRbeta CDR3 rearrangement, sequence reads were collapsed and filtered. For each sample, productive Simpson clonality was calculated as the square root of Simpson's diversity index across productive rearrangements. Imported from immuneACCESS, the table was reduced by TCRdb to in-frame sequences with V and J called. These copies leave out some clones; in studies compared against another copy, an unresolved V gene accounts for under half, and the cause of the remainder is not known. The D gene and trimming were derived from the DNA, and the V and J assignments and clone size from that table. In all, the sample holds approximately 25,000 clones, and about 76% of those were seen once. Of the sample, about 14% is held by the ten largest clones.

Each collaborating institution followed its own protocols to collect whole blood in K2EDTA tubes. For TCRbeta analysis, collaborators shipped samples in one of three forms: frozen whole blood, isolated PBMCs, or DNA extracted from either of those sample types. Points on this clone: It has no known antigen specificity. Base qualities were left out, and no much larger clone turns up one base away.

Sequencing was done on a sample of peripheral blood. The source is an older man with active or convalescent COVID-19.

The nucleotide sequence reads TGTGCCAGTAGTCATGGGACAGGGAACACTGAAGCTTTCTTT. Its product reads: CASSHGTGNTEAFF. Recombination joined TRBV19 with TRBJ1-1, and TRBD1 matches 8 of the central bases. According to the germline V gene (reference sequence), CDR1 reads LNHDA and CDR2 reads SQIVND. From V the trimming removes 5 bases and from J it removes 1 base, while the gene matches leave 3 bases of the junction unaccounted for. Reading from cysteine to phenylalanine, the CDR3 counts 14 amino acids. The DNA shown is the 42-base CDR3, in frame from base 1. The entire variable domain, with the stretches around the CDR3 drawn from the reference TRBV19 and TRBJ1-1 proteins, is DGGITQSPKYLFRKEGQNVTLSCEQNLNHDAMYWYRQDPGQGLRLIYYSQIVNDFQKGDIAEGYSVSREKKESFPLTVTSAQKNPTAFYLCASSHGTGNTEAFFGQGTRLTVV.